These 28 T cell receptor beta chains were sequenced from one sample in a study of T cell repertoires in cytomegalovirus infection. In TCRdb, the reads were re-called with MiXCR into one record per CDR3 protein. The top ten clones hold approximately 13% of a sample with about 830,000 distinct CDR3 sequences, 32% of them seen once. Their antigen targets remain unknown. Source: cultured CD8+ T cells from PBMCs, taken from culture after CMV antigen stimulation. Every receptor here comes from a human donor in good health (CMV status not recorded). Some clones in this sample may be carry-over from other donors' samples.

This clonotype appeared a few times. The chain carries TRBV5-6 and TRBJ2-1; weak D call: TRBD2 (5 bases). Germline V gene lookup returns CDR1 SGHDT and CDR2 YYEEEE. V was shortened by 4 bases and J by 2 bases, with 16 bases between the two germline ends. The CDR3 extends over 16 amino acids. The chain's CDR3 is CASSAGIGGPYNEQFF. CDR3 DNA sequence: TGTGCCAGCAGCGCGGGCATTGGCGGACCCTACAATGAGCAGTTCTTC.

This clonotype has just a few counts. In DNA, the CDR3 is TGTGCCAGTAGTACCGGACAGATAAGCTCCTACAATGAGCAGTTCTTC. Encoded protein: CASSTGQISSYNEQFF. The genes are TRBV19 and TRBJ2-1; TRBD1 is a possible D gene (6 bases). V was trimmed by 4 bases and J by 0 bases, leaving 13 bases between them. This CDR3 has 16 residues. CDR1 is LNHDA and CDR2 is SQIVND in the germline V gene (reference sequence). Based on the CDR3 plus reference TRBV19 and TRBJ2-1, the full variable domain is DGGITQSPKYLFRKEGQNVTLSCEQNLNHDAMYWYRQDPGQGLRLIYYSQIVNDFQKGDIAEGYSVSREKKESFPLTVTSAQKNPTAFYLCASSTGQISSYNEQFFGPGTRLTVL.

CDR3 amino acids: CASSQDPAITWGNYGYTF. The CDR3 bases are TGTGCCAGCAGCCAAGATCCGGCCATCACCTGGGGTAACTATGGCTACACCTTC. The gene calls are TRBV4-2 and TRBJ1-2; D unclear. Germline CDR1 and CDR2: LGHNA and YNFKEQ. With 0 bases removed from V and 1 base from J, the gap between germline ends came to 18 bases. There are 18 residues in the CDR3.

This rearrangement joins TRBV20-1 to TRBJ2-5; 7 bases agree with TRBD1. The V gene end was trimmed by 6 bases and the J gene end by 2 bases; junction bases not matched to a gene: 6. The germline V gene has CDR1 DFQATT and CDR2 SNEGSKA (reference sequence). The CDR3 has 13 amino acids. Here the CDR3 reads CSANRDRQETQYF. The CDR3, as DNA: TGCAGTGCCAACCGGGACAGACAAGAGACCCAGTACTTC.

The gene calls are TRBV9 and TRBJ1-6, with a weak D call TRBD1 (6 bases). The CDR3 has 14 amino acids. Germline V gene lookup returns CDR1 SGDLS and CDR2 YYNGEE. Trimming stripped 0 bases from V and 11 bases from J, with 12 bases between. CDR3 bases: TGTGCCAGCAGCGTAGATGGGGGCGGTGCACCCCTCCACTTT. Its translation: CASSVDGGGAPLHF.

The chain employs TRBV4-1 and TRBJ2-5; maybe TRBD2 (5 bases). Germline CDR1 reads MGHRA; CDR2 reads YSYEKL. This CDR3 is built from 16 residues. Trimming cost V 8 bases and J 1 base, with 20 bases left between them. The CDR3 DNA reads TGCGCCAGCGGACTCGTATTCGGGGTCATCCAAGAGACCCAGTACTTC. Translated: CASGLVFGVIQETQYF.

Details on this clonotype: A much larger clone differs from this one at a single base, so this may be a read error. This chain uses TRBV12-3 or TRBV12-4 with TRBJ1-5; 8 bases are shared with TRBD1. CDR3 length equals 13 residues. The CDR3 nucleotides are TGTGTCAGCAGTAAGACAGGGGATCAGCCCCAGCATTTT. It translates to CVSSKTGDQPQHF.

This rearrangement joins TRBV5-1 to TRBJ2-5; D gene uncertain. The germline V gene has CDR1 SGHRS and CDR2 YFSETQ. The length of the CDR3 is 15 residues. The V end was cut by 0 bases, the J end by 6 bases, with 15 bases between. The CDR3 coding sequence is TGCGCCAGCAGCTTGGACCACGGATCCAAGCAGACCCAGTACTTC. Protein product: CASSLDHGSKQTQYF.

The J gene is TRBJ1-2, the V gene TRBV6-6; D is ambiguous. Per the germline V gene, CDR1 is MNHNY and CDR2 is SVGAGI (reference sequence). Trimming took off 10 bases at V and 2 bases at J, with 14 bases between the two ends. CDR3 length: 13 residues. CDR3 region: CANTYLMNYGYTF. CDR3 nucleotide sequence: TGTGCCAACACGTATCTGATGAACTATGGCTACACCTTC.

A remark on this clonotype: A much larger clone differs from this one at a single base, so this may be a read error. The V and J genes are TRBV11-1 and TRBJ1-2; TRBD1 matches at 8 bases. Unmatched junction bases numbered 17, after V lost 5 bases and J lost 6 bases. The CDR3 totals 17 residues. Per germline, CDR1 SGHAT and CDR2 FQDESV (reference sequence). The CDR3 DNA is TGTGCCAGCAGCCGGACAGGGAAAGGGACAGTAACAGATGGCTACACCTTC. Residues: CASSRTGKGTVTDGYTF.

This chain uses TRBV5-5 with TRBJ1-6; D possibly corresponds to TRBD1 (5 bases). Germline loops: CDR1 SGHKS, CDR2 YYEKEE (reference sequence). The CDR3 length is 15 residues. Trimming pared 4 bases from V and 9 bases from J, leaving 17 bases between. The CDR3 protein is CASSGVVGVVSPLHF. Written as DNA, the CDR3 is TGTGCCAGCAGCGGGGTTGTGGGGGTTGTTTCACCCCTCCACTTT.

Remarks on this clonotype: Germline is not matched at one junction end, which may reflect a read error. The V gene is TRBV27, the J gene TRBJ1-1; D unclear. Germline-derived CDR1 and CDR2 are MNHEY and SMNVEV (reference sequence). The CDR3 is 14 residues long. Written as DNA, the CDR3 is TGTGTCAGCAGCCGACACGGAAGGAACACTGAAGCTTTCTTT. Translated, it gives CVSSRHGRNTEAFF.

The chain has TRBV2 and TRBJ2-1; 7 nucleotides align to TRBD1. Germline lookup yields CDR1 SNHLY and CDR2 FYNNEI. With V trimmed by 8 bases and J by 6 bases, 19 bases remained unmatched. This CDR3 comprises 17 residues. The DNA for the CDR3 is TGTGCCAGCGAGAGGGGACAGTCCTCAAGTGGGATCAATGAGCAGTTCTTC. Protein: CASERGQSSSGINEQFF.

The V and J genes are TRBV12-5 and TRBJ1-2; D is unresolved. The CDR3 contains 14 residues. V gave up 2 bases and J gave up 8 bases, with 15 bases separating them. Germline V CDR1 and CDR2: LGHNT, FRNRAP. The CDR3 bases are TGTGCTAGTGGTTTGACTCAACCGTTAGGCGGCTACACCTTC. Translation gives CASGLTQPLGGYTF.

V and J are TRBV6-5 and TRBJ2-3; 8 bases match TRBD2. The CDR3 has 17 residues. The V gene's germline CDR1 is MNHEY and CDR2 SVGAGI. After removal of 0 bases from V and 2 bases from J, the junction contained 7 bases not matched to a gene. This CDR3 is CASSYSGLAGVTDTQYF. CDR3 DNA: TGTGCCAGCAGTTACTCTGGGCTAGCGGGCGTCACAGATACGCAGTATTTT.

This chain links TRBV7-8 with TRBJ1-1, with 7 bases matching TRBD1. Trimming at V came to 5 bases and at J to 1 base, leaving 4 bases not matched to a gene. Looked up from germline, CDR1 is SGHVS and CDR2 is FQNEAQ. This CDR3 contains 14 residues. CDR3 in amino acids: CASSTNRGNTEAFF. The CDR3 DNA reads TGTGCCAGCAGCACAAACAGGGGGAACACTGAAGCTTTCTTT.

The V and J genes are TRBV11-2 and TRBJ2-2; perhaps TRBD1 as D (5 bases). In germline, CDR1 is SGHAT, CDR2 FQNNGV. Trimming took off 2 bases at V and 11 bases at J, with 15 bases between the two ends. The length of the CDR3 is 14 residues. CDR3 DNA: TGTGCCAGCAGCTTAAGGGCCGTGGGGCCTGAGCTGTTTTTT. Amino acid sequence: CASSLRAVGPELFF.

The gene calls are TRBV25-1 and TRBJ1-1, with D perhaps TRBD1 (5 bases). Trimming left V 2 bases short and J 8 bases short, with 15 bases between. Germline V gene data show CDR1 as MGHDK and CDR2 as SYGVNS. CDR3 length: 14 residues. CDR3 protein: CASSERKEQVEAFF. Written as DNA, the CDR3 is TGTGCCAGCAGTGAAAGGAAGGAACAGGTCGAAGCTTTCTTT. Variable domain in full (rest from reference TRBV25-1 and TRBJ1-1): EADIYQTPRYLVIGTGKKITLECSQTMGHDKMYWYQQDPGMELHLIHYSYGVNSTEKGDLSSESTVSRIRTEHFPLTLESARPSHTSQYLCASSERKEQVEAFFGQGTRLTVV.

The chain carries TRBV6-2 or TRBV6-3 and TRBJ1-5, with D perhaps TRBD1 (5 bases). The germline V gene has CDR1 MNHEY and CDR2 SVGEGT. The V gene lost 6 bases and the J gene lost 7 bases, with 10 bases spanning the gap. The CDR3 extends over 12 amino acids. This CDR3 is CASRQGVQPQHF. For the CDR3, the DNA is TGTGCCAGCAGGCAGGGAGTGCAGCCCCAGCATTTT.

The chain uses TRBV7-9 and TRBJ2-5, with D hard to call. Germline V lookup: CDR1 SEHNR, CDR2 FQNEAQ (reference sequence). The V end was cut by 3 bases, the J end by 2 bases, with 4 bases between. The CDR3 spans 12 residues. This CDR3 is CASSFIQETQYF. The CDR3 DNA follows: TGTGCCAGCAGCTTCATACAAGAGACCCAGTACTTC.

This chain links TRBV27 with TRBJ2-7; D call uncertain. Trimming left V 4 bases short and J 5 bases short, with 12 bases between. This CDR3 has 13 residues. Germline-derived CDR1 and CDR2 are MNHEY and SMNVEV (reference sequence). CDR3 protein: CASSSGASDEQYV. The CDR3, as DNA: TGTGCCAGCAGTTCTGGCGCCTCTGACGAGCAGTACGTC.

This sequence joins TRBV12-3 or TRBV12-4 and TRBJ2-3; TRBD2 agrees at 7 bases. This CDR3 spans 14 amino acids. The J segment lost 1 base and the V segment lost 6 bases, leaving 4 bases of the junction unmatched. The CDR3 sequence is CASSLAVRTDTQYF. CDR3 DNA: TGTGCCAGCAGCCTAGCGGTTCGCACAGATACGCAGTATTTT.

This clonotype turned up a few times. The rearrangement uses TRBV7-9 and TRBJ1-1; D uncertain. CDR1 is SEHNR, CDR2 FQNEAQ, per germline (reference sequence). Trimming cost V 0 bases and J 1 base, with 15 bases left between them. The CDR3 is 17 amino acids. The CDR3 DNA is TGTGCCAGCAGCTTAGCGCATTCTTTCCAGGAGAACACTGAAGCTTTCTTT. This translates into CASSLAHSFQENTEAFF.

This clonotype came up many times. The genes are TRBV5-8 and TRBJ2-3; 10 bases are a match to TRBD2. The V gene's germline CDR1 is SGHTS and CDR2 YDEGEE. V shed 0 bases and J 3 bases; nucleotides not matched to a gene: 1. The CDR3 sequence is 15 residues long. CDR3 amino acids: CASSLELAGTDTQYF. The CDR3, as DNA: TGTGCCAGCAGCTTGGAACTAGCGGGAACAGATACGCAGTATTTT. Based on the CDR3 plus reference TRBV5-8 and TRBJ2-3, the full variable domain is EAGVTQSPTHLIKTRGQQATLRCSPISGHTSVYWYQQALGLGLQFLLWYDEGEERNRGNFPPRFSGRQFPNYSSELNVNALELEDSALYLCASSLELAGTDTQYFGPGTRLTVL.

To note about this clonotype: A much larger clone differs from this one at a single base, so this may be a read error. The CDR3 bases are TGTGCCAGCAGTTCCAGCGATAGCAATCAGCCCCAGCATTTT. Its translation is CASSSSDSNQPQHF. The rearrangement joins TRBV27 to TRBJ1-5; unclear D gene. Looked up from germline, CDR1 is MNHEY and CDR2 is SMNVEV (reference sequence). CDR3 size: 14 residues. V gave up 4 bases and J gave up 0 bases, with 7 bases separating them.

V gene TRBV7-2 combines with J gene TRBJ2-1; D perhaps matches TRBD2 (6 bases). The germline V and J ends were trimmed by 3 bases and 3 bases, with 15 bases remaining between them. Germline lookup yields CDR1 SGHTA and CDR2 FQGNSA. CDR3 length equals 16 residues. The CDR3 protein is CASSLEGPEDYNEQFF. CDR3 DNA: TGTGCCAGCAGCTTGGAGGGGCCGGAGGACTACAATGAGCAGTTCTTC.

CDR3: CSVESWTEAFF. Here the CDR3 DNA reads TGCAGCGTTGAATCGTGGACTGAAGCTTTCTTT. The rearrangement joins TRBV29-1 to TRBJ1-1; no clear D. Germline V CDR1 and CDR2: SQVTM, ANQGSEA. The CDR3 extends over 11 amino acids. Trimming took 2 bases from V and 5 from J, leaving 6 bases between them.

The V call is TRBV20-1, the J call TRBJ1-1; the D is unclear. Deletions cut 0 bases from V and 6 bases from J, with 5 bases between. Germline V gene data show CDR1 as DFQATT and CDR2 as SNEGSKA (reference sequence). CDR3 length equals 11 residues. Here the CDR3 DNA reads TGCAGTGCTAGAGAGGCCCCTGAAGCTTTCTTT. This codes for CSAREAPEAFF.